Following are 27 T cell receptor beta chains from one sample sequenced in a study of blood T cell repertoires in COVID-19. Assay: immunoSEQ multiplex PCR; the TCRdb copy retains only in-frame clones and omits some. The sample shows 300,000 to 450,000 clones, more than 80% of them seen only once. The sample was peripheral blood. Receptor source: a woman younger than 45 with COVID-19, enrolled during active disease.

This chain uses TRBV24-1 with TRBJ2-2, with D unclear. CDR3 length equals 15 residues. Germline V CDR1 and CDR2: KGHDR, SFDVKD. V dropped 0 bases and J dropped 1 base, with 5 bases sitting between them. CDR3 nucleotides: TGTGCCACCAGTGATTTGCTCGTGAACACCGGGGAGCTGTTTTTT. Protein product: CATSDLLVNTGELFF.

This chain connects TRBV28 to TRBJ2-5; D is perhaps TRBD1 (6 bases). Trimming pared 6 bases from V and 7 bases from J, leaving 21 bases between. The CDR3 spans 15 residues. Germline assignment: CDR1 MDHEN and CDR2 SYDVKM. Here the CDR3 reads CASSPEKDRTWTQYF. CDR3 sequence (DNA): TGTGCCAGCAGCCCTGAAAAAGACAGGACCTGGACCCAGTACTTC.

The rearrangement joins TRBV28 to TRBJ2-1, with D perhaps TRBD2 (7 bases). The germline V gene has CDR1 MDHEN and CDR2 SYDVKM. The CDR3 covers 15 residues. The ends were cut back, 2 bases at V and 6 bases at J, with 14 bases in the middle. For the CDR3, the DNA is TGTGCCAGCAGTTTAGGAGGGGGGGCCGGCAATGAGCAGTTCTTC. Protein: CASSLGGGAGNEQFF.

CDR3 amino acids: CASSQDPGGSNQPQHF. The CDR3 DNA is TGTGCCAGCAGCCAAGATCCGGGGGGGAGCAATCAGCCCCAGCATTTT. The rearrangement joins TRBV3-1 (or the pseudogene TRBV3-2) to TRBJ1-5, with D maybe TRBD1 (5 bases). V was shortened by 0 bases and J by 1 base, with 10 bases between the two germline ends. Germline values: CDR1 LGHDT, CDR2 YNNKEL (reference sequence). The CDR3 sequence is 16 residues long.

J is TRBJ1-3 and V is TRBV30; 9 bases line up with TRBD1. There are 15 residues in the CDR3. The V and J ends lost 2 bases and 7 bases, in that order; junction bases with no gene match: 9. The V gene's germline CDR1 is GTSNPN and CDR2 SVGIG (reference sequence). CDR3 bases: TGTGCCTGGAGTCCCCCACAAGGGACAGGGAACACCATATATTTT. Protein product: CAWSPPQGTGNTIYF.

This clone has a single count. The chain combines TRBV11-3 with TRBJ2-2; TRBD1 matches at 8 bases. The V gene end was trimmed by 3 bases and the J gene end by 6 bases; junction bases not matched to a gene: 12. Looked up from germline, CDR1 is SGHNT and CDR2 is YENEEA. CDR3 length: 17 amino acids. This chain's CDR3 is CASSFGSGGASSGELFF. Written as DNA, the CDR3 is TGTGCCAGCAGCTTTGGATCAGGGGGCGCGTCCTCCGGGGAGCTGTTTTTT.

The chain couples TRBV3-1 (or the pseudogene TRBV3-2) to TRBJ2-1, with 7 bases that match TRBD2. J lost 9 bases, V lost 0 bases, and 20 bases had no gene match. The CDR3 has 19 amino acids. CDR1 and CDR2 (germline): LGHDT, YNNKEL (reference sequence). The CDR3 DNA sequence: TGTGCCAGCAGCCAAGATCTTGATACCCCCGGACCGCGGGGGAGTGAGCAGTTCTTC. Translated, it gives CASSQDLDTPGPRGSEQFF.

The rearrangement joins TRBV11-3 to TRBJ2-1; D ambiguous. Trimming left V 2 bases short and J 8 bases short, with 16 bases between. Germline CDR1 SGHNT, CDR2 YENEEA. The CDR3 is made up of 15 amino acids. CDR3 nucleotide sequence: TGTGCCAGCAGCTTAATAACTGCTAGAATCGATGAGCAGTTCTTC. This gives the protein CASSLITARIDEQFF. Full variable domain (outside the CDR3, taken from reference TRBV11-3 and TRBJ2-1): EAGVVQSPRYKIIEKKQPVAFWCNPISGHNTLYWYLQNLGQGPELLIRYENEEAVDDSQLPKDRFSAERLKGVDSTLKIQPAELGDSAVYLCASSLITARIDEQFFGPGTRLTVL.

The gene calls are TRBV5-1 and TRBJ2-3; 8 bases line up with TRBD2. CDR3 length: 20 amino acids. Germline CDR1 is SGHRS and CDR2 is YFSETQ. V trimming: 4 bases; J trimming: 5 bases; junction bases outside the gene matches: 24. The CDR3 spells CASSTHLFRPSAGGGDTQYF. CDR3 sequence (DNA): TGCGCCAGCAGCACCCATCTTTTTCGTCCCAGCGCGGGAGGAGGAGATACGCAGTATTTT.

V gene TRBV7-9 combines with J gene TRBJ2-7; TRBD2 is a possible D gene (5 bases). V was pared by 5 bases and J by 8 bases, with 19 bases between. The germline V gene has CDR1 SEHNR and CDR2 FQNEAQ (reference sequence). This CDR3 comprises 14 residues. The CDR3 loop reads CASSPAGGPSQQYV. In nucleotides, the CDR3 is TGTGCCAGCAGCCCCGCTGGCGGGCCCTCCCAGCAGTACGTC.

The chain employs TRBV6-2 or TRBV6-3 and TRBJ2-3; 11 bases align to TRBD1. The J segment lost 1 base and the V segment lost 5 bases, leaving 2 bases of the junction unmatched. The CDR3 runs 15 residues. Germline lookup yields CDR1 MNHEY and CDR2 SVGEGT. This CDR3 reads CASSRTGGGTDTQYF. The DNA of the CDR3 is TGTGCCAGCAGTCGGACAGGGGGCGGCACAGATACGCAGTATTTT.

This clone was detected only a few times. The genes are TRBV3-1 (or the pseudogene TRBV3-2) and TRBJ2-1, with D hard to call. The germline V and J ends were trimmed by 4 bases and 1 base, with 8 bases remaining between them. CDR1 is LGHDT, CDR2 YNNKEL, per germline (reference sequence). This CDR3 is built from 14 residues. The CDR3 protein is CASSRLDSYNEQFF. In nucleotides, the CDR3 is TGTGCCAGCAGCCGACTCGATTCCTACAATGAGCAGTTCTTC.

Comments on this clone: Other DNA variants within this sample encode the same CDR3. This chain connects TRBV11-2 to TRBJ1-2; D is unresolved. The CDR3 has 16 amino acids. V lost 1 base and J lost 3, with 15 bases in between. The germline gives CDR1 SGHAT, CDR2 FQNNGV. The CDR3 spells CASSLGLRSFHYGYTF. CDR3 in DNA: TGTGCCAGCAGCTTAGGTTTGAGGTCCTTCCACTATGGCTACACCTTC.

The V call is TRBV18, the J call TRBJ2-1; 11 bases fit TRBD2. Germline CDR1 reads KGHSH; CDR2 reads LQKENI. V was clipped by 5 bases and J by 9 bases; unmatched bases: 6. The CDR3 runs 14 residues. CDR3 region: CASSFSGRAPEQFF. The CDR3 DNA is TGTGCCAGCTCATTTAGCGGGAGGGCTCCTGAGCAGTTCTTC. The whole variable domain, remainder taken from reference TRBV18 and TRBJ2-1, is NAGVMQNPRHLVRRRGQEARLRCSPMKGHSHVYWYRQLPEEGLKFMVYLQKENIIDESGMPKERFSAEFPKEGPSILRIQQVVRGDSAAYFCASSFSGRAPEQFFGPGTRLTVL.

The chain has TRBV2 and TRBJ2-5; 15 positions agree with TRBD2. This CDR3 is 15 amino acids long. Germline V gene data show CDR1 as SNHLY and CDR2 as FYNNEI. The trim removed 4 bases at V and 5 bases at J, leaving 2 bases unmatched. CDR3 DNA: TGTGCCAGCAGTGGGACTAGCGGGGGGGCTGAGACCCAGTACTTC. Its protein product is CASSGTSGGAETQYF.

V gene TRBV7-2 combines with J gene TRBJ1-1, with D uncertain. Between the trimmed V and J ends, which lost 5 bases and 7 bases, there was a span of 11 bases. The germline V gene encodes CDR1 SGHTA and CDR2 FQGNSA. The CDR3 totals 12 residues. The CDR3 loop is CASSPGSHEAFF. As DNA, the CDR3 is TGTGCCAGCAGCCCAGGATCCCATGAAGCTTTCTTT.

The rearrangement links TRBV5-1 to TRBJ2-1; 11 bases fit TRBD2. This CDR3 is 16 amino acids long. V gave up 0 bases and J gave up 5 bases; unmatched junction bases: 4. Per the germline V gene, CDR1 is SGHRS and CDR2 is YFSETQ. The CDR3 nucleotides are TGCGCCAGCAGCTTGGCGGTAGCGGGAGGGGACAATGAGCAGTTCTTC. It translates to CASSLAVAGGDNEQFF. Together with reference TRBV5-1 and TRBJ2-1, the CDR3 gives the full variable domain: KAGVTQTPRYLIKTRGQQVTLSCSPISGHRSVSWYQQTPGQGLQFLFEYFSETQRNKGNFPGRFSGRQFSNSRSEMNVSTLELGDSALYLCASSLAVAGGDNEQFFGPGTRLTVL.

CDR3 DNA sequence: TGTGCCAGCAGCTTGGTAACTAGCGGGTGGTATGAGCAGTTCTTC. This codes for CASSLVTSGWYEQFF. This chain uses TRBV5-4 with TRBJ2-1; 9 bases are a match to TRBD2. Germline-derived CDR1 and CDR2 are SGHNT and YYREEE (reference sequence). Trimming cost V 0 bases and J 8 bases; bases outside gene matches: 6. This CDR3 is built from 15 residues.

The chain is built from TRBV9 and TRBJ2-7; 11 nucleotides agree with TRBD2. The CDR3 has 15 amino acids. V was clipped by 1 base and J by 5 bases; unmatched bases: 5. CDR1 SGDLS and CDR2 YYNGEE come from the germline V gene. CDR3 DNA: TGTGCCAGCAGCGTACTAGCGGGGGGTGTCCACGAGCAGTACTTC. This sequence encodes CASSVLAGGVHEQYF.

This chain joins TRBV19 and TRBJ2-1; D possibly corresponds to TRBD1 (5 bases). CDR3 length: 18 residues. CDR1 LNHDA and CDR2 SQIVND come from the germline V gene (reference sequence). Trimming shortened V by 0 bases and J by 2 bases, and 17 bases separated the two germline ends. The CDR3 region has the DNA TGTGCCAGTAGTATAGAAAGTGGTTGGAGACAGACCTACAATGAGCAGTTCTTC. It codes for CASSIESGWRQTYNEQFF. Combining the CDR3 with reference TRBV19 and TRBJ2-1 gives the whole variable domain DGGITQSPKYLFRKEGQNVTLSCEQNLNHDAMYWYRQDPGQGLRLIYYSQIVNDFQKGDIAEGYSVSREKKESFPLTVTSAQKNPTAFYLCASSIESGWRQTYNEQFFGPGTRLTVL.

The chain recombines TRBV5-1 with TRBJ2-3; TRBD2 matches at 13 bases. The CDR3 totals 18 residues. CDR1 and CDR2 from the germline V gene are SGHRS and YFSETQ. Unmatched junction bases numbered 5, after V lost 1 base and J lost 0 bases. CDR3 protein: CASSLRLAGGTSTDTQYF. The CDR3 DNA reads TGCGCCAGCAGCTTGAGACTAGCGGGGGGAACTAGCACAGATACGCAGTATTTT.

This rearrangement joins TRBV6-2 or TRBV6-3 to TRBJ2-2, with no clear D. Germline V gene lookup returns CDR1 MNHEY and CDR2 SVGEGT. V was clipped by 6 bases and J by 6 bases, with 11 bases between them. This CDR3 spans 13 amino acids. CDR3 region: CASSRTEPGELFF. The CDR3 DNA reads as TGTGCCAGCAGCCGAACAGAGCCCGGGGAGCTGTTTTTT.

This chain joins TRBV7-9 and TRBJ1-3; perhaps TRBD1 as D (6 bases). Germline assignment: CDR1 SEHNR and CDR2 FQNEAQ (reference sequence). The CDR3 has 16 residues. V was cut by 10 bases and J by 0 bases, with 19 bases left in between. DNA for the CDR3: TGTGCCATCAGTGGGACAAACAGGGTCTCTGGAAACACCATATATTTT. It codes for CAISGTNRVSGNTIYF.

This rearrangement joins TRBV2 to TRBJ2-3; 11 bases map to TRBD2. Germline V gene data show CDR1 as SNHLY and CDR2 as FYNNEI. V was pared by 6 bases and J by 2 bases, with 7 bases of the junction left unmatched. The CDR3 sequence is 16 residues long. The CDR3 spells CASRGGTSGYTDTQYF. DNA for the CDR3: TGTGCCAGCAGGGGGGGGACTAGCGGATACACAGATACGCAGTATTTT.

The chain employs TRBV5-1 and TRBJ2-7, with D possibly matching TRBD1 (5 bases). V was cut by 0 bases and J by 7 bases, with 17 bases left in between. The CDR3 is 15 residues long. Per the germline V gene, CDR1 is SGHRS and CDR2 is YFSETQ. CDR3 residues: CASSLGGTTAMEQYV. The CDR3 DNA reads TGCGCCAGCAGCTTGGGGGGAACGACAGCGATGGAGCAGTACGTC.

Here the CDR3 DNA reads TGCGCCAGCAGCCAAGATTCGAGGCTAGCTCTCTACAATGAGCAGTTCTTC. It is translated as CASSQDSRLALYNEQFF. The chain carries TRBV4-1 and TRBJ2-1, with D perhaps TRBD2 (5 bases). V was shortened by 0 bases and J by 3 bases, with 15 bases between the two germline ends. From germline, CDR1 is MGHRA and CDR2 YSYEKL. The CDR3 extends over 17 amino acids.

The V and J genes are TRBV15 and TRBJ2-5; D unresolved. CDR3 length equals 14 residues. The germline CDR1 and CDR2 sequences are LNHNV and YYDKDF (reference sequence). V gave up 6 bases and J gave up 0 bases, with 11 bases separating them. In DNA form, the CDR3 reads TGTGCCACCAGGGGCAGGATAGACCAAGAGACCCAGTACTTC. Residues: CATRGRIDQETQYF.